The T cell receptor (beta chain) described here comes from a study of blood T cells in healthy people across ages (dated by TCRdb to the mid-2010s). With respect to the entire study: In model experiments, template switching captured roughly one uniquely barcoded TCR beta cDNA molecule for every two T cells. Using deep sequencing normalized with unique cDNA molecular identifiers, the study measured how TCR beta repertoire diversity changes with age. Donors were grouped into four age groups: young (average about 15 years), middle-aged (about 38), aged (roughly 67) and long-lived (around 82). To avoid experimental bias, donors of different ages were randomly spread across the sequencing lanes. For two donors (one aged 18 to 30 and one aged 80 or older), the study analyzed two additional independent replicas of 1 million unique cDNA reads from the same blood draw. General study outcomes and caveats: The percentage of naive T cells measured by flow cytometry correlated strongly with observed TCR beta diversity. The CMV infection status of donors was not known, potentially confounding age-related changes in expanded clonotypes. As age increased, observed TCR beta diversity per million T cells dropped in a roughly linear way, and a significant reduction was already evident by age approximately 40. Estimates of total diversity based on one million sequenced T cells were considered lower bounds and underestimates. Because profiling used bulk unsorted PBMCs, naive and antigen-experienced compartments could not be compared conclusively. Compared with the aged group, the long-lived group had more naive CD4+ T cells, fewer expanded clones and increased TCR diversity, suggesting age selection.

CDR1 and CDR2, looked up from the germline V gene (reference sequence), are MNHEY and SMNVEV. V is cut back by 3 bases and J by 9 bases, with 4 bases in the junction unmatched. From the cysteine up to the phenylalanine, the CDR3 has a length of 13 residues. CDR3 DNA is the only sequence kept; it has 39 bases, read in frame from the first base. To prepare the library, 5' RACE was applied. Sequenced on an Illumina HiSeq 2500. A second about 7 to 11 cycle PCR used a sample-barcoded 5' primer and a J-beta primer mix. Each TCR beta cDNA molecule received a unique molecular identifier from a template-switch 5' adaptor carrying 12 random nucleotides. At least 3 million CDR3-containing paired-end reads were obtained from each sample. All of the RNA was converted into first-strand cDNA using the Mint cDNA synthesis kit, with a TRBC-specific oligonucleotide serving as the primer. Following uracil-DNA glycosylase treatment, a first 18-cycle PCR with universal primers M1SS and BC2_uni_R was performed on all cDNA. The study's processing was this. For normalization, 1 million high-quality reads, each with a distinct molecular identifier, were randomly selected from each sample. Instead of being binned into consensus sequences, reads with shared molecular identifiers were discarded. MiTCR, run with a Q25 quality threshold and the strictest error-elimination algorithm, handled CDR3 identification, clonotype clustering and error correction. A nonparametric unseen species model with Euler transformation was used to estimate a lower bound on total TCR beta diversity. TCRdb trimmed public reads at Q25 via fastp, called clones via MiXCR and kept in-frame beta chains. Records with the same CDR3 protein are collapsed into one entry carrying the most frequent genes and DNA. TCRdb, rather than the study authors, made the V and J calls. A total of approximately 800,000 distinct CDR3 sequences appear in this sample, roughly 50% of them only once. 40% to 50% of the sample lies in the top ten.

The roughly 37 donors, aged about 6 to 95 years, were systemically healthy Caucasian individuals from Russia. Each donor gave 8 to 10 milliliters of peripheral blood, collected into EDTA-treated Vacutainer tubes. Ficoll-Paque density-gradient centrifugation was used to isolate PBMCs, with at least 6.5 million per sample. Trizol reagent was used to extract total RNA from PBMCs, with at least 5.5 micrograms per sample. Naive CD45RAhigh/CD27high T cell percentages were measured by flow cytometry on a PBMC aliquot from every donor. This clonotype was detected only a few times. Its antigen remains undetermined. Base qualities are not at hand, and no much larger clone is one base apart.

The source of this sequence is an older man in good health. The sample taken for sequencing was blood. The rearranged chain carries TRBV27 and TRBJ2-1, and TRBD2 matches 8 of the central bases. The bases read TGTGCCAGCAGTTTTAAGCGGGAGACTGAGCAGTTCTTC. Its product reads: CASSFKRETEQFF.